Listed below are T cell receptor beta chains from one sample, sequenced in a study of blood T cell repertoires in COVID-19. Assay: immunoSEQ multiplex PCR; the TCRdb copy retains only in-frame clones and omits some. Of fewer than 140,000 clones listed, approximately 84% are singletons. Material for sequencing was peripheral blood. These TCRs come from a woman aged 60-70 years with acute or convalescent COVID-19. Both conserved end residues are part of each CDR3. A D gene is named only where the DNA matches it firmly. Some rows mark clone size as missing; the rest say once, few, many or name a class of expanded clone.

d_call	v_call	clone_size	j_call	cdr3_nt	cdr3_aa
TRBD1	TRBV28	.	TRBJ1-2	TGTGCCAGTGGACAGGGGAATTTTCGTGGCTACACCTTC	CASGQGNFRGYTF
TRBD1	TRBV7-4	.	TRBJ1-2	TGTGCCAGCAGCCAGGGAGGGACAGGGGGCCCCTCTGTACATGGCTACACCTTC	CASSQGGTGGPSVHGYTF
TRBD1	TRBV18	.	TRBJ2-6	TGTGCCAGCTCACCACGGAGCAGGGGGCGCCTCGGCTCTGGGGCCAACGTCCTGACTTTC	CASSPRSRGRLGSGANVLTF
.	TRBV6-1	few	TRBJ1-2	TGTGCCAGCAGCGGCCGACAGGATTCTCCTTATGGCTACACCTTC	CASSGRQDSPYGYTF
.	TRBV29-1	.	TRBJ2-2	TGCAGCGTGTGGGGCAACGGGGAGCTGTTTTTT	CSVWGNGELFF
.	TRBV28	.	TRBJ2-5	TGTGCCAGCAGTTTAGGGGAACTAGCAGCGGATCAAGAGACCCAGTACTTC	CASSLGELAADQETQYF
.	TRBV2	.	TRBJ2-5	TGTGCCAGCAGGAGGGGGGGTTACGAACAAGAGACCCAGTACTTC	CASRRGGYEQETQYF
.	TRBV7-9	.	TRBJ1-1	TGTGCCAGCAGCAACCCGACTTTCATGAACACTGAAGCTTTCTTT	CASSNPTFMNTEAFF
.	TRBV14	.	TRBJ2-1	TGTGCCAGCAGCCAGCCGGGACACCTGCCACCCCCGAGGAACAATGAGCAGTTCTTC	CASSQPGHLPPPRNNEQFF
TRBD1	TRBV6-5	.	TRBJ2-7	TGTGCCAGCAGTAAGGCAGGGGGCGCATCCTACGAGCAGTACTTC	CASSKAGGASYEQYF
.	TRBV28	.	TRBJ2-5	TGTGCCAGCAGCCTACATCCGACAGTTTACTTC	CASSLHPTVYF
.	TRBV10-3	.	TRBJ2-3	TGTGCCATCAGTGATTCGGGGTTAAGCGCAGATACGCAGTATTTT	CAISDSGLSADTQYF
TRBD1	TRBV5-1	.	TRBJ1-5	TGCGCCAGCAGCGTGACAGGGGGAGGTGAGCAGCCCCAGCATTTT	CASSVTGGGEQPQHF
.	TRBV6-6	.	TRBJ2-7	TGTGCCAGCAGTTACTTCTCAGCCTACGAGCAGTACTTC	CASSYFSAYEQYF
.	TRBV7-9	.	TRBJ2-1	TGTGCCAGCAGCTTAACGGGGTCGGAGTTCTTC	CASSLTGSEFF
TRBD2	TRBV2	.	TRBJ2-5	TGTGCCAGCAGTCGTAATAGCGGGGGTGAGACCCAGTACTTC	CASSRNSGGETQYF
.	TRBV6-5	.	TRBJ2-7	TGTGCCAGCACCAACAGGCCGAACTACGAGCAGTACTTC	CASTNRPNYEQYF
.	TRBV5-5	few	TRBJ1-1	TGTGCCAGCAGTCGACAAAGCATGAACACTGAAGCTTTCTTT	CASSRQSMNTEAFF
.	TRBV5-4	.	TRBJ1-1	TGTGCCAGCAGCTTGGGTCCGGGTACTATGAACACTGAAGCTTTCTTT	CASSLGPGTMNTEAFF
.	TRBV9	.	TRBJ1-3	TGTGCCAGCAGTCTCGCCGTCGGAGGAGGCTCTGGAAACACCATATATTTT	CASSLAVGGGSGNTIYF
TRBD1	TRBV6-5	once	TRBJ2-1	TGTGCCAGCAGTCCTGGACAGGGTTCCTACAATGAGCAGTTCTTC	CASSPGQGSYNEQFF
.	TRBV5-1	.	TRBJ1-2	TGCGCCAGCAGCTTGGGCTGGCCAGGCGAGGGCTACACCTTC	CASSLGWPGEGYTF
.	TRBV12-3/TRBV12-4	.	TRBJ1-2	TGTGCCAGCAGTTTAACAGCCAACTATGGCTACACCTTC	CASSLTANYGYTF
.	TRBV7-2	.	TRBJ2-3	TGTGCCAGCAGCTTACTCCCAGATACGCAGTATTTT	CASSLLPDTQYF
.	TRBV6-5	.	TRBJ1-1	TGTGCCAGCACGGACGTCCGGGGTGAAGCTTTCTTT	CASTDVRGEAFF
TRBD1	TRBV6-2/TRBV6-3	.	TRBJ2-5	TGTGCCAGCAGCCCGGGACAGGCCCAAGAGACCCAGTACTTC	CASSPGQAQETQYF
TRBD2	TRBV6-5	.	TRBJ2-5	TGTGCCAGCAGTACACTCGGGGGGGAAGAGACCCAGTACTTC	CASSTLGGEETQYF
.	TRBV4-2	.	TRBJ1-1	TGTGCCAGCAGCCAAGACCGGGGTGGCTCGGCTTTCTTT	CASSQDRGGSAFF
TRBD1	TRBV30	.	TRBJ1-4	TGTGCCTCTAAGGGGGCCCCAAATGAAAAACTGTTTTTT	CASKGAPNEKLFF
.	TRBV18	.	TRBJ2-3	TGTGCCAGCTCACTCAGGACTCTTAGCACAGATACGCAGTATTTT	CASSLRTLSTDTQYF
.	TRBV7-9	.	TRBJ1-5	TGTGCCAGCAGCGTGGACTTACAGCCCCAGCATTTT	CASSVDLQPQHF
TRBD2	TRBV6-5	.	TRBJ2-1	TGTGCCAGCAGTCGTCAGCCCCGGCGGGGGAATGAGCAGTTCTTC	CASSRQPRRGNEQFF
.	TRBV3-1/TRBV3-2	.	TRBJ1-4	TGTGCCAGCAGCCAGCGGGCAACTAATGAAAAACTGTTTTTT	CASSQRATNEKLFF
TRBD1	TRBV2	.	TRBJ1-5	TGTGCCAGCAGTGACTCTGGACAGGGCGGTGATCAGCCCCAGCATTTT	CASSDSGQGGDQPQHF
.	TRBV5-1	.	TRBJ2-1	TGCGCCAGCAGCTTGATCGCTGAGAGGGAGAGAGGTGAGCAGTTCTTC	CASSLIAERERGEQFF
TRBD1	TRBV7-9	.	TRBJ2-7	TGTGCCAGCAGACCCGGGACAGCCACCTACGAGCAGTACTTC	CASRPGTATYEQYF
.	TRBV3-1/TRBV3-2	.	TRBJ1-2	TGTGCCAGCAGCCGCGGGACTGGGACTGTTGGCTACACCTTC	CASSRGTGTVGYTF
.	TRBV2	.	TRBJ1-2	TGTGCCAGCCTCTCGGACAGAAACAACTATGGCTACACCTTC	CASLSDRNNYGYTF
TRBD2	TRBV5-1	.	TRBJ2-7	TGCGCCAGCAGCTTGGATGTTAGCGGGGAGCAGTACTTC	CASSLDVSGEQYF
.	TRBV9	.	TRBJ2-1	TGTGCCAGCACCGCGGGGGCGGGAGTCTACAATGAGCAGTTCTTC	CASTAGAGVYNEQFF
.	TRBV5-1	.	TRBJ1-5	TGCGCCAGCAGCTTAGCAGGGGATGGTTCACAGCCCCAGCATTTT	CASSLAGDGSQPQHF
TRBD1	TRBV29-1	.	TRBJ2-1	TGCAGCGCCCCGGGACAGGACTCCTACAATGAGCAGTTCTTC	CSAPGQDSYNEQFF
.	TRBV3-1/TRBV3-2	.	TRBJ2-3	TGTGCCAGCAGCCCAACCGGGAGCACAGATACGCAGTATTTT	CASSPTGSTDTQYF
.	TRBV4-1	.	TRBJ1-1	TGCGCCAGCAGCCAACGAGCCGGGGGGCGGGATGAAGCTTTCTTT	CASSQRAGGRDEAFF
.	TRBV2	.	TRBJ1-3	TGTGCCAGCAGCGGACAGATTCTCGGAAACACCATATATTTT	CASSGQILGNTIYF
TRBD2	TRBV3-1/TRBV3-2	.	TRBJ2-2	TGTGCCAGCAGCCAAGATATTGCTAGCGGGGACACCGGGGAGCTGTTTTTT	CASSQDIASGDTGELFF
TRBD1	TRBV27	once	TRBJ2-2	TGTGCCAGCAGTTACGGGACAGGGTACGGGGAGCTGTTTTTT	CASSYGTGYGELFF
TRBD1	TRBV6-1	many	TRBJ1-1	TGTGCCAGCAGCGAAGGGACAGGGGGCAAATTGAACACTGAAGCTTTCTTT	CASSEGTGGKLNTEAFF
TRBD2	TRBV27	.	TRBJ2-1	TGTGCCAGCAGTTACTTCGGGACTAGCGGTAGCAATGAGCAGTTCTTC	CASSYFGTSGSNEQFF
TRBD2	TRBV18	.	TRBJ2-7	TGTGCCAGCTCACCTAGCGGGGCAACCTACGAGCAGTACTTC	CASSPSGATYEQYF
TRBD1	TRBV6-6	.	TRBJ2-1	TGTGCCAGCAGTCCGCGGACAGGGGACAATGAGCAGTTCTTC	CASSPRTGDNEQFF